This TCR beta chain was found in a study of T cell responses to AZD1222 COVID-19 vaccine (dated by TCRdb to about 2021). A note on the overall study: TCR sequencing was performed for some 250 trial participants, of whom 207 were given two doses of AZD1222 and approximately 26 were given two doses of MenACWY control vaccine. Enrollment into the trials was organized by age into subgroups of 18-55, 56-69 and 70-plus years, and those subgroups contained around 150, 28 and 57 TCR-sequenced participants, respectively.

The meaning of the sample's time point label: about 28 days (+/-7) after the second vaccine dose. AZD1222 recipients with second doses at about 4 weeks or about 12 weeks were pooled, because spike-specific TCR depth and breadth did not differ between schedules. Vaccinee samples came from UK trials COV001 and COV002, including a single-blind randomized controlled phase 2/3 trial of AZD1222 (ChAdOx1 nCoV-19) in healthy adults. For TCRbeta chain sequencing, PBMC samples from trial participants were taken at day 0 and at day 28 after the second dose. The CDR3 regions of human TCRbeta chains were analyzed by immunosequencing. The authors' analysis ran thus. Repertoire TCRs were matched against a reference library of SARS-CoV-2-specific TCRs generated with the MIRA antigen-specificity platform. Breadth meant the fraction of unique TCRs that were SARS-CoV-2-associated, whereas depth meant the fraction of total T cells that were SARS-CoV-2-associated. Each spike-specific TCR was assigned to its reactive spike region and to a CD4 or CD8 class using the MIRA data. Log10-transformed breadth and depth values were compared by one-way ANOVA with Sidak's multiple comparisons tests. TCRdb stores this immuneACCESS table with in-frame sequences only. Part of the clones is absent; in the studies checked, under half of the shortfall reflects unresolved V genes, and no reason is known for the rest. That table supplies the V and J calls and clone size; D and trimming were determined from the DNA. The sample table shows 250,000 to 300,000 clones, and around 93% are seen once. The top ten clonotypes cover roughly 0.5% of the sample.

Beyond this particular receptor, the publication reports: Conclusions about previously exposed vaccinees are limited because only six or seven AZD1222 recipients were SARS-CoV-2 seropositive at baseline. Spike-specific TCR breadth and depth rose significantly after two AZD1222 doses compared with day 0 and with MenACWY recipients. Vaccine-associated CD4 TCRs spanned the whole spike protein, with dominant responses in regions 160-218 and 743-854. The 56-69-year group was small, and its depth increase did not reach significance, likely because of low power. No day 14 peak-response samples were available, so repertoires were characterized only after the peak T cell response. Reportedly, almost half of the unique spike-specific TCRs recognized epitopes lying outside the regions that are mutated in the B.1.351 and B.1.1.7 variants. Most participants were white British and females outnumbered males, and the authors suggested that clonal diversity may have been underestimated.

Counted from cysteine to phenylalanine, this CDR3 has 13 amino acids. The sequence is cut down to CDR3 DNA, 39 bases in frame from base 1. The germline V gene specifies SNHLY as CDR1 and FYNNEI as CDR2. V loses 6 bases of germline sequence and J loses 3 bases, and the interval between the two ends is 9 bases. In regard to this clone: It has no known antigen specificity. No much larger clone exists at a distance of one base, and base qualities are not known. Other DNA sequences in this sample translate to the same CDR3.

The chain links TRBV2 with TRBJ1-5; a weak D assignment points to TRBD1 (6 bases agree). Sample: peripheral blood, taken 28 days after the second AZD1222 dose. This TCR came from an adult who received the AZD1222 COVID-19 vaccine. The CDR3 is CASRGQSNQPQHF. The DNA sequence is as follows: TGTGCCAGCAGAGGACAGTCCAATCAGCCCCAGCATTTT.